The 29 T cell receptor beta chains presented below share a single source sample, sequenced in a study of blood T cell repertoires in COVID-19. The table came from immunoSEQ multiplex PCR; TCRdb's copy has only in-frame clones and leaves some out. This table has some 160,000 clones, approximately 91% appearing once. The sample comprised peripheral blood. Receptors were obtained from a man younger than 30 with COVID-19, enrolled during active disease.

This clone was seen more than once but under ten times. Other nucleotide sequences from this sample produce the same CDR3. The chain couples TRBV7-3 to TRBJ2-2; 9 bases align to TRBD1. Germline V CDR1 and CDR2: SGHTA, FQGTGA. This CDR3 is 14 amino acids long. V gave up 6 bases and J gave up 5 bases; unmatched junction bases: 4. In DNA, the CDR3 is TGTGCCAGCAGGAGAGGACAGGGGACCGGGGAGCTGTTTTTT. It translates to CASRRGQGTGELFF.

The chain recombines TRBV9 with TRBJ2-3; D perhaps matches TRBD2 (5 bases). V was trimmed by 4 bases and J by 5 bases, leaving 14 bases between them. Germline V lookup: CDR1 SGDLS, CDR2 YYNGEE. The CDR3 is made up of 14 amino acids. CDR3 bases: TGTGCCAGCAGCATCATAGGACTCGGAGATACGCAGTATTTT. Translated: CASSIIGLGDTQYF.

V and J are TRBV4-3 and TRBJ1-3, with a possible D match to TRBD1 (6 bases). V shed 0 bases and J shed 1 base, with 7 bases lying between them. Germline values: CDR1 LGHNA, CDR2 YSLEER. This CDR3 region has 15 residues. This CDR3 is CASSQEGGSGNTIYF. CDR3 DNA: TGCGCCAGCAGCCAAGAAGGGGGATCTGGAAACACCATATATTTT.

The V call is TRBV5-6, the J call TRBJ2-7, with TRBD2 matching over 7 bases. Trimming removed 0 bases from V and 3 bases from J; junction bases left unmatched: 3. The CDR3 has 14 residues. Per germline, CDR1 SGHDT and CDR2 YYEEEE. CDR3 nucleotide sequence: TGTGCCAGCAGCTTGGGGCTAGCGGTCTACGAGCAGTACTTC. Amino acid sequence: CASSLGLAVYEQYF. The variable domain in full, completed from reference TRBV5-6 and TRBJ2-7, reads DAGVTQSPTHLIKTRGQQVTLRCSPKSGHDTVSWYQQALGQGPQFIFQYYEEEERQRGNFPDRFSGHQFPNYSSELNVNALLLGDSALYLCASSLGLAVYEQYFGPGTRLTVT.

The chain employs TRBV28 and TRBJ1-1; 7 positions agree with TRBD1. The V segment lost 3 bases and the J segment 4 bases; nucleotides outside the gene matches: 2. This CDR3 contains 13 residues. Germline values: CDR1 MDHEN, CDR2 SYDVKM. CDR3: CASSFGTATEAFF. CDR3 in DNA: TGTGCCAGCAGTTTTGGGACAGCCACTGAAGCTTTCTTT.

This chain joins TRBV7-9 and TRBJ1-2; D call uncertain. CDR3 size: 15 residues. Trimming pared 3 bases from V and 3 bases from J, leaving 14 bases between. CDR1 and CDR2 from the germline V gene are SEHNR and FQNEAQ (reference sequence). The CDR3 is CASSFIFSTDYGYTF. The CDR3 nucleotides read TGTGCCAGCAGCTTTATTTTTTCCACGGACTATGGCTACACCTTC.

The chain joins TRBV27 to TRBJ2-3; a possible D gene is TRBD2 (5 bases). V was shortened by 5 bases and J by 0 bases, with 15 bases between the two germline ends. Per germline, CDR1 MNHEY and CDR2 SMNVEV (reference sequence). CDR3 length: 16 residues. The CDR3 DNA sequence: TGTGCCAGCAGTACGTTTTGGGGAGAAAGCACAGATACGCAGTATTTT. It encodes CASSTFWGESTDTQYF.

The rearrangement joins TRBV7-9 to TRBJ1-2; D remains ambiguous. CDR3 length: 13 amino acids. V was shortened by 4 bases and J by 3 bases, with 9 bases between the two germline ends. Germline V gene lookup returns CDR1 SEHNR and CDR2 FQNEAQ (reference sequence). DNA of the CDR3: TGTGCCAGCAGCTCGAGGGATGACTATGGCTACACCTTC. Its protein product is CASSSRDDYGYTF.

V usage is TRBV11-2 and J usage is TRBJ2-3; 7 positions match TRBD2. CDR3 length equals 15 residues. Unmatched junction bases numbered 5, after V lost 5 bases and J lost 0 bases. Germline CDR1 SGHAT, CDR2 FQNNGV. CDR3 in amino acids: CASSQAGLSTDTQYF. The CDR3 DNA is TGTGCCAGCAGCCAAGCGGGACTCAGCACAGATACGCAGTATTTT.

The chain joins TRBV11-2 to TRBJ2-7, with 13 bases identical to TRBD2. After removal of 5 bases from V and 5 bases from J, the junction contained 9 bases not matched to a gene. In germline, CDR1 is SGHAT, CDR2 FQNNGV. This CDR3 is 16 amino acids long. The CDR3 is CASSPPGTSGVHEQYF. The CDR3 bases are TGTGCCAGCAGCCCCCCCGGGACTAGCGGGGTACACGAGCAGTACTTC.

The chain carries TRBV10-1 and TRBJ2-1; 16 bases map to TRBD2. The CDR3 is 19 amino acids. With 3 bases clipped from V and 4 bases from J, the junction kept 9 bases outside the gene matches. The germline gives CDR1 WNHNN, CDR2 SYGVQD (reference sequence). CDR3 coding DNA: TGCGCCAGCAGTGATGGGACTAGCGGGAGGGCCCTCGGGTACAATGAGCAGTTCTTC. This sequence encodes CASSDGTSGRALGYNEQFF.

J is TRBJ2-7 and V is TRBV5-6, with 10 bases aligning to TRBD2. The V segment lost 2 bases and the J segment 3 bases; nucleotides outside the gene matches: 5. Germline V gene data show CDR1 as SGHDT and CDR2 as YYEEEE. CDR3 length: 15 amino acids. DNA of the CDR3: TGTGCCAGCAGCTTAGCGGGAGGGCCTCTCTACGAGCAGTACTTC. Amino acids: CASSLAGGPLYEQYF.

The chain couples TRBV7-2 to TRBJ2-3; 8 bases agree with TRBD2. The trim removed 7 bases at V and 7 bases at J, leaving 16 bases unmatched. This CDR3 has 16 amino acids. Germline assignment: CDR1 SGHTA and CDR2 FQGNSA. CDR3 sequence reads: CASTQLSGPGGNTQYF. For the CDR3, the DNA is TGTGCCAGCACCCAGTTGTCGGGGCCGGGGGGGAATACGCAGTATTTT.

In this sample, this clone turned up once. The chain has TRBV15 and TRBJ2-7; D remains ambiguous. The germline V gene has CDR1 LNHNV and CDR2 YYDKDF (reference sequence). There are 14 residues in the CDR3. V lost 0 bases to trimming and J lost 3 bases, with 9 bases between them. The CDR3 loop is CATSRERLNYEQYF. The CDR3 DNA follows: TGTGCCACCAGCAGAGAACGGTTAAACTACGAGCAGTACTTC.

The V call is TRBV9, the J call TRBJ2-6, with 7 bases lining up with TRBD2. In germline, CDR1 is SGDLS, CDR2 YYNGEE. J gave up 0 bases and V 2 bases, and 2 bases lay outside the gene matches. CDR3 length equals 16 residues. CDR3 nucleotide sequence: TGTGCCAGCAGCGTCGGGGGGAGCTCTGGGGCCAACGTCCTGACTTTC. It is translated as CASSVGGSSGANVLTF.

This clone was detected only once. This chain links TRBV28 with TRBJ2-7; TRBD2 might be the D (5 bases). Trimming left V 1 base short and J 2 bases short, with 9 bases between. CDR1 is MDHEN, CDR2 SYDVKM, per germline. CDR3 size: 14 residues. CDR3 nucleotide sequence: TGTGCCAGCAGTTTATACAGCGGAACCTACGAGCAGTACTTC. It encodes CASSLYSGTYEQYF. Full variable domain (rest looked up from reference TRBV28 and TRBJ2-7): DVKVTQSSRYLVKRTGEKVFLECVQDMDHENMFWYRQDPGLGLRLIYFSYDVKMKEKGDIPEGYSVSREKKERFSLILESASTNQTSMYLCASSLYSGTYEQYFGPGTRLTVT.

In this sample, this clone turned up once. The rearrangement joins TRBV7-2 to TRBJ1-6; possible D gene TRBD1, 6 bases. Germline CDR1 and CDR2: SGHTA and FQGNSA. The CDR3 spans 17 residues. V was clipped by 2 bases and J by 11 bases, with 22 bases between them. CDR3 region: CASSLYVSGRGSAPLHF. Here the CDR3 DNA reads TGTGCCAGCAGCTTATACGTGAGTGGCAGGGGTTCGGCACCCCTCCACTTT.

The genes are TRBV5-6 and TRBJ2-1; D possibly corresponds to TRBD2 (6 bases). V lost 4 bases, J lost 3 bases, and 17 bases lay in between. The germline CDR1 and CDR2 sequences are SGHDT and YYEEEE. The CDR3 contains 16 residues. CDR3 amino acids: CASSGPGEDLYNEQFF. The CDR3 nucleotides are TGTGCCAGCAGCGGGCCGGGGGAGGACCTCTACAATGAGCAGTTCTTC.

This chain links TRBV4-1 with TRBJ2-2; tentatively, D is TRBD2 (6 bases). The CDR3 totals 17 residues. Germline-derived CDR1 and CDR2 are MGHRA and YSYEKL. V lost 1 base and J lost 2, with 14 bases in between. In nucleotides, the CDR3 is TGCGCCAGCAGCCAAGGTGGATTGGGGGGAAACACCGGGGAGCTGTTTTTT. This gives the protein CASSQGGLGGNTGELFF.

The J gene is TRBJ2-2, the V gene TRBV5-1, with 7 bases lining up with TRBD2. The CDR3 runs to 17 residues. Trimming cost V 4 bases and J 7 bases; bases outside gene matches: 16. CDR1 SGHRS and CDR2 YFSETQ come from the germline V gene. CDR3 sequence reads: CASSQSFGTNWIGELFF. CDR3 bases: TGCGCCAGCAGCCAATCGTTCGGGACTAACTGGATCGGGGAGCTGTTTTTT.

This chain links TRBV25-1 with TRBJ2-1, with 9 bases that match TRBD2. The CDR3 is 14 amino acids. V trimming: 5 bases; J trimming: 7 bases; junction bases outside the gene matches: 6. Germline V lookup: CDR1 MGHDK, CDR2 SYGVNS. The CDR3 sequence is CASSSGTSWNEQFF. CDR3 nucleotide sequence: TGTGCCAGCAGTTCCGGGACTAGCTGGAATGAGCAGTTCTTC.

The rearrangement links TRBV19 to TRBJ1-3; D perhaps matches TRBD1 (5 bases). This CDR3 region has 15 residues. V shed 5 bases and J shed 0 bases, with 11 bases lying between them. Germline values: CDR1 LNHDA, CDR2 SQIVND (reference sequence). The chain's CDR3 is CASSLWGSSGNTIYF. In nucleotides, the CDR3 is TGTGCCAGTAGTCTTTGGGGCAGCTCTGGAAACACCATATATTTT.

This chain links TRBV5-6 with TRBJ2-1; D is undetermined. The CDR3 runs to 14 residues. Per the germline V gene, CDR1 is SGHDT and CDR2 is YYEEEE. The ends were cut back, 1 base at V and 6 bases at J, with 11 bases in the middle. CDR3 coding DNA: TGTGCCAGCAGCTTGAGTACTACCTTCAATGAGCAGTTCTTC. Translating gives CASSLSTTFNEQFF.

This clone was seen only once. The chain recombines TRBV6-2 or TRBV6-3 with TRBJ1-1; D is unresolved. CDR1 and CDR2 (germline): MNHEY, SVGEGT. CDR3 length: 12 residues. Trimming removed 6 bases at V and 5 bases at J, with 10 bases between. The CDR3 is CASSPVETEAFF. Written as DNA, the CDR3 is TGTGCCAGCAGCCCCGTTGAGACTGAAGCTTTCTTT.

J is TRBJ2-1 and V is TRBV4-1; D not certain. Trimming removed 0 bases from V and 12 bases from J, with 9 bases in between. CDR1 and CDR2 from the germline V gene are MGHRA and YSYEKL. The length of the CDR3 is 12 residues. CDR3 in amino acids: CASSQDRVRQFF. Here the CDR3 DNA reads TGCGCCAGCAGCCAAGATCGCGTAAGGCAGTTCTTC.

This sequence joins TRBV5-4 and TRBJ1-2; no firm D call. This CDR3 region has 14 residues. Germline loops: CDR1 SGHNT, CDR2 YYREEE (reference sequence). V gave up 0 bases and J gave up 8 bases, with 14 bases separating them. Here the CDR3 reads CASSLEQLRRGYTF. The CDR3, as DNA: TGTGCCAGCAGCTTGGAACAGCTTCGTAGAGGCTACACCTTC. The full variable domain, with the rest looked up from reference TRBV5-4 and TRBJ1-2, is ETGVTQSPTHLIKTRGQQVTLRCSSQSGHNTVSWYQQALGQGPQFIFQYYREEENGRGNFPPRFSGLQFPNYSSELNVNALELDDSALYLCASSLEQLRRGYTFGSGTRLTVV.

This clone was counted a few times. This chain connects TRBV28 to TRBJ1-2; 11 bases align to TRBD1. CDR3 length: 15 amino acids. The germline gives CDR1 MDHEN, CDR2 SYDVKM. Trimming at V came to 6 bases and at J to 4 bases, leaving 7 bases not matched to a gene. The CDR3 reads CASRNGTGGAYGYTF. The DNA for the CDR3 is TGTGCCAGCAGGAACGGGACAGGGGGGGCCTATGGCTACACCTTC.

The chain is built from TRBV5-1 and TRBJ2-1; D may be TRBD2 (5 bases). CDR1 and CDR2 from the germline V gene are SGHRS and YFSETQ. The CDR3 runs to 15 residues. Trimming stripped 0 bases from V and 4 bases from J, with 11 bases between. Here the CDR3 reads CASSLEGGPYNEQFF. CDR3 coding DNA: TGCGCCAGCAGCTTGGAGGGCGGGCCTTACAATGAGCAGTTCTTC.

The chain carries TRBV7-3 and TRBJ2-7; TRBD1 matches 9 bases. This CDR3 contains 15 residues. Germline trimming cut 1 base from V and 2 bases from J; bases unmatched to any gene: 3. The germline V gene encodes CDR1 SGHTA and CDR2 FQGTGA. As DNA, the CDR3 is TGTGCCAGCAGCTTAAAGGGACAGGGTCCCTACGAGCAGTACTTC. Residues: CASSLKGQGPYEQYF.